A single sample gave rise to the 15 T cell receptor beta chains below, sequenced in a study of CD8 T cells in ankylosing spondylitis. TCRdb re-called the 5' RACE reads with MiXCR, one entry per CDR3 protein. The table shows about 800,000 distinct CDR3 sequences, with 12% occurring only once. These receptors' targets are unknown. Whole-study findings and limits: A TCR beta motif of 7 to 9 highly homologous variants seemed to mark ankylosing spondylitis blood.

Source material: blood, either unsorted or a sorted T cell fraction (not recorded which). The receptors derive from a male donor with ankylosing spondylitis.

The chain links TRBV10-1 to TRBJ2-7; D is perhaps TRBD1 (5 bases). The CDR3 has 14 amino acids. CDR1 and CDR2 from the germline V gene are WNHNN and SYGVQD (reference sequence). V dropped 3 bases and J dropped 1 base, with 10 bases sitting between them. The DNA for the CDR3 is TGCGCCAGCAGTGAAGGCAGGGAATCCTACGAGCAGTACTTC. Protein: CASSEGRESYEQYF.

This clonotype has at least ten counts. The chain has TRBV5-4 and TRBJ2-1, with D possibly TRBD1 on 5 matching bases. The CDR3 loop spans 18 amino acids. V was cut by 4 bases and J by 2 bases, with 22 bases left in between. Looked up from germline, CDR1 is SGHNT and CDR2 is YYREEE (reference sequence). The CDR3 spells CASSRGSSISWAYNEQFF. The CDR3 DNA is TGTGCCAGCAGCAGGGGTAGCAGTATATCATGGGCCTACAATGAGCAGTTCTTC.

Regarding this clonotype: The junction departs from germline at one end; a sequencing error may be responsible. The chain carries TRBV11-2 and TRBJ2-7; D is possibly TRBD1 or TRBD2 (5 bases each). CDR3 length: 16 amino acids. The germline V gene encodes CDR1 SGHAT and CDR2 FQNNGV. CDR3 sequence: CASSLEVGGSAYEQYF. For the CDR3, the DNA is TGTGCCAGCAGCCTAGAGGTTGGGGGATCGGCCTACGAGCAGTACTTC.

This clonotype has more than one count but fewer than ten. The rearrangement joins TRBV20-1 to TRBJ2-7; D possibly corresponds to TRBD2 (5 bases). Germline CDR1 is DFQATT and CDR2 is SNEGSKA (reference sequence). The CDR3 spans 12 residues. Deletions cut 3 bases from V and 7 bases from J, with 13 bases between. Here the CDR3 reads CSARAYAGEQYF. In DNA, the CDR3 is TGCAGTGCTAGGGCGTATGCGGGTGAGCAGTACTTC.

This clonotype was seen a handful of times. The rearrangement joins TRBV18 to TRBJ2-3; no reliable D call. CDR3 length: 15 amino acids. The V end was cut by 3 bases, the J end by 3 bases, with 13 bases between. Germline V CDR1 and CDR2: KGHSH, LQKENI. CDR3 protein: CASSPKAWLTDTQYF. CDR3 in DNA: TGTGCCAGCTCACCGAAGGCGTGGTTGACAGATACGCAGTATTTT.

There are a few counts of this clonotype. The chain joins TRBV2 to TRBJ1-2; D call uncertain. Trimming took 5 bases from V and 7 from J, leaving 14 bases between them. The CDR3 spans 13 residues. The germline V gene has CDR1 SNHLY and CDR2 FYNNEI. The CDR3 loop reads CASSLEGKGGYTF. CDR3 nucleotide sequence: TGTGCCAGCAGTCTGGAAGGGAAAGGTGGCTACACCTTC.

This chain links TRBV28 with TRBJ2-5; D call uncertain. CDR1 is MDHEN and CDR2 is SYDVKM in the germline V gene. Trimming took 4 bases from V and 7 from J, leaving 16 bases between them. The CDR3 loop spans 14 amino acids. CDR3 sequence (DNA): TGTGCCAGCAGTTCCGTAACCTTGAAGGGGACCCAGTACTTC. Amino acid sequence: CASSSVTLKGTQYF. Filled out from reference TRBV28 and TRBJ2-5, the complete variable domain reads DVKVTQSSRYLVKRTGEKVFLECVQDMDHENMFWYRQDPGLGLRLIYFSYDVKMKEKGDIPEGYSVSREKKERFSLILESASTNQTSMYLCASSSVTLKGTQYFGPGTRLLVL.

This chain uses TRBV27 with TRBJ2-3; tentatively, D is TRBD2 (6 bases). Between the trimmed V and J ends, which lost 5 bases and 4 bases, there was a span of 10 bases. The CDR3 totals 13 residues. Germline CDR1 is MNHEY and CDR2 is SMNVEV (reference sequence). As DNA, the CDR3 is TGTGCCAGCAGTCCTGGAGGGTCAGATACGCAGTATTTT. It yields the protein CASSPGGSDTQYF.

The chain couples TRBV4-3 to TRBJ1-2; D is undetermined. Germline loops: CDR1 LGHNA, CDR2 YSLEER. This CDR3 comprises 14 residues. V was pared by 1 base and J by 2 bases, with 8 bases between. The CDR3 sequence: CASSQVWENYGYTF. The CDR3 DNA sequence: TGCGCCAGCAGCCAAGTATGGGAAAACTATGGCTACACCTTC.

This clonotype was seen repeatedly, ten times or more. The chain uses TRBV12-5 and TRBJ2-1, with D unresolved. V was clipped by 5 bases and J by 5 bases, with 13 bases between them. The CDR3 spans 14 residues. Germline CDR1 reads LGHNT; CDR2 reads FRNRAP. The CDR3 sequence: CASGGALSDNEQFF. The CDR3 DNA is TGTGCTAGTGGTGGAGCACTTTCCGACAATGAGCAGTTCTTC.

This clonotype came up many times. The chain carries TRBV29-1 and TRBJ2-7, with 9 positions matching TRBD1. J was trimmed by 6 bases and V by 3 bases; bases with no gene match: 12. This CDR3 has 15 residues. The germline V gene encodes CDR1 SQVTM and CDR2 ANQGSEA. CDR3 loop: CSVDYTGQGGGEQYF. The CDR3 DNA follows: TGCAGCGTTGATTACACGGGACAGGGAGGAGGCGAGCAGTACTTC.

The chain's CDR3 is CASRPVRTGETQYF. In DNA form, the CDR3 reads TGTGCCAGCAGGCCGGTGCGGACCGGGGAGACCCAGTACTTC. This chain connects TRBV28 to TRBJ2-5, with no clear D. The germline CDR1 and CDR2 sequences are MDHEN and SYDVKM. Trimming took off 6 bases at V and 5 bases at J, with 16 bases between the two ends. The CDR3 covers 14 residues.

This clonotype appeared a few times. This rearrangement joins TRBV4-2 to TRBJ1-1, with D hard to call. Germline assignment: CDR1 LGHNA and CDR2 YNFKEQ. This CDR3 region has 15 residues. Trimming took off 0 bases at V and 2 bases at J, with 10 bases between the two ends. DNA of the CDR3: TGTGCCAGCAGCCAAGAGAACAGTTTAAACACTGAAGCTTTCTTT. Amino acid sequence: CASSQENSLNTEAFF.

Concerning this clonotype itself: An end of the junction differs from the germline gene, which may be a read error. V usage is TRBV7-7 and J usage is TRBJ2-1; TRBD2 aligns across 9 bases. CDR1 and CDR2 from the germline V gene are SSHAT and FNYEAQ (reference sequence). This CDR3 region has 15 residues. CDR3 in DNA: TGTGCTAGCAGCTTAAGTAGCGGGAGACACAATGAGCAGTTCTTC. This codes for CASSLSSGRHNEQFF.

This chain links TRBV28 with TRBJ2-5; either TRBD1 or TRBD2 may supply D (5 bases each). Trimming removed 3 bases at V and 7 bases at J, with 18 bases between. This CDR3 is built from 15 residues. Germline V lookup: CDR1 MDHEN, CDR2 SYDVKM. CDR3 nucleotide sequence: TGTGCCAGCAGTTTTGATCTAGCTGGGCAGGGGACCCAGTACTTC. It specifies CASSFDLAGQGTQYF.